Presented here are 30 T cell receptor beta chains from one specimen sequenced in a study of human T cells and chemical hapten exposure. TCRdb passed the RACE reads through MiXCR, listing each CDR3 protein once. This repertoire shows 45,000 to 65,000 distinct CDR3 sequences, over 9% found once; its top ten account for 9.6%. Time point reported: pre-sensitization, week 0. Sample treatment: therapeutic diphenylcyclopropenone sensitization with weekly scalp DPC. The sequenced sample was whole blood, obtained in connection with sensitization to the hapten diphenylcyclopropenone (DPC). These receptor sequences come from a man aged 40-49 years with alopecia areata. Some clones in this sample may be carry-over from other donors' samples.

The CDR3 here is CASQGQTGINQPQHF. Written as DNA, the CDR3 is TGTGCCAGTCAAGGACAAACGGGTATTAATCAGCCCCAGCATTTT. The J gene is TRBJ1-5, the V gene TRBV2; TRBD1 is a possible D gene (5 bases). V lost 9 bases, J lost 4 bases, and 19 bases lay in between. Germline CDR1 is SNHLY and CDR2 is FYNNEI. The CDR3 is 15 residues long.

The chain links TRBV4-3 to TRBJ2-1, with 10 bases that match TRBD2. V shed 4 bases and J 4 bases; nucleotides not matched to a gene: 4. There are 15 residues in the CDR3. Germline values: CDR1 LGHNA, CDR2 YSLEER. Written as DNA, the CDR3 is TGCGCCAGCAGCCGGCTACTAGCGGGGTACAATGAGCAGTTCTTC. Amino acids: CASSRLLAGYNEQFF.

The J gene is TRBJ2-1, the V gene TRBV7-3, with 14 bases matching TRBD2. Losses at the gene ends were 0 bases for V and 0 bases for J; bases not matched to a gene: 13. CDR1 and CDR2 (germline): SGHTA, FQGTGA. The CDR3 spans 22 residues. The DNA for the CDR3 is TGTGCCAGCAGCTTAACAGGTGCGATCGGACTAGCGGGAGGCCTCTCCTACAATGAGCAGTTCTTC. Its protein is CASSLTGAIGLAGGLSYNEQFF.

The sample holds many counts of this clonotype. The genes are TRBV9 and TRBJ2-7; TRBD2 agrees at 11 bases. The trim removed 4 bases at V and 2 bases at J, leaving 8 bases unmatched. The CDR3 totals 16 residues. Germline V gene data show CDR1 as SGDLS and CDR2 as YYNGEE. The CDR3 DNA follows: TGTGCCAGCAGCCCACAGACTAGCGGGAAAACCTACGAGCAGTACTTC. This translates into CASSPQTSGKTYEQYF.

This clonotype was seen repeatedly, ten times or more. DNA of the CDR3: TGTGCCAGCAGTTACCGACAGGGGCAGTACTTC. It encodes CASSYRQGQYF. The rearrangement joins TRBV6-6 to TRBJ2-7; 7 bases line up with TRBD1. The V segment lost 2 bases and the J segment 9 bases; nucleotides outside the gene matches: 1. This CDR3 contains 11 residues. Germline loops: CDR1 MNHNY, CDR2 SVGAGI (reference sequence).

This clonotype was detected many times. The CDR3 loop reads CASSPGGSGSNEQYF. CDR3 sequence (DNA): TGTGCCAGCAGTCCCGGTGGAAGCGGGAGCAACGAGCAGTACTTC. The rearrangement joins TRBV6-6 to TRBJ2-7, with 8 bases matching TRBD2. The ends lost 5 bases at V and 5 bases at J; junction bases unmatched: 11. The CDR3 contains 15 residues. Germline V lookup: CDR1 MNHNY, CDR2 SVGAGI (reference sequence).

This clonotype was recorded at least ten times. The rearrangement joins TRBV28 to TRBJ1-2, with D unresolved. Trimming cost V 4 bases and J 14 bases, with 23 bases left between them. The germline V gene has CDR1 MDHEN and CDR2 SYDVKM. The CDR3 loop spans 14 amino acids. The CDR3 region is CASSSRAKPPRLTF. CDR3 in DNA: TGTGCCAGCAGTTCGCGGGCTAAGCCCCCTAGGCTAACCTTC.

This clonotype was detected a few times. The chain has TRBV28 and TRBJ1-1, with 7 bases that match TRBD1. The V gene's germline CDR1 is MDHEN and CDR2 SYDVKM. The CDR3 is 14 amino acids. After removal of 3 bases from V and 5 bases from J, the junction contained 6 bases not matched to a gene. The CDR3 spells CASSLSGGSTEAFF. As DNA, the CDR3 is TGTGCCAGCAGTTTGTCAGGGGGTAGTACTGAAGCTTTCTTT.

The chain is built from TRBV28 and TRBJ1-2; 7 bases map to TRBD1. V trimming: 5 bases; J trimming: 7 bases; junction bases outside the gene matches: 1. Germline-derived CDR1 and CDR2 are MDHEN and SYDVKM. The CDR3 length is 11 residues. CDR3 sequence (DNA): TGTGCCAGCAGTAACAGGGGTGGCTACACCTTC. Amino acids: CASSNRGGYTF.

This clonotype has a handful of counts. The chain joins TRBV28 to TRBJ2-2; D possibly corresponds to TRBD1 (5 bases). The CDR3 consists of 16 residues. Germline CDR1 reads MDHEN; CDR2 reads SYDVKM. Between the trimmed V and J ends, which lost 2 bases and 4 bases, there was a span of 14 bases. CDR3 in amino acids: CASSLGAEEGTGELFF. CDR3 nucleotide sequence: TGTGCCAGCAGTTTAGGGGCGGAAGAAGGCACCGGGGAGCTGTTTTTT.

Comments on this clonotype: A much larger clone lies one base from this, so it may be a read error. The rearrangement links TRBV21-1 to TRBJ1-3; no check of the table's D call, TRBD1, against the DNA was made. TRBV21-1 is described as a pseudogene. The CDR3 is 21 residues long. The CDR3 DNA reads as TGTGTCAGCAGCACCAGCAGCTTCTCCCTCTTGACAGCCTACTCTGGAAACACCATATATTTT. As protein: CVSSTSSFSLLTAYSGNTIYF.

This clonotype was observed a few times. The genes are TRBV4-1 and TRBJ2-1; 7 bases match TRBD1. The V segment lost 3 bases and the J segment 8 bases; nucleotides outside the gene matches: 4. CDR1 and CDR2 (germline): MGHRA, YSYEKL. The CDR3 has 13 amino acids. CDR3 DNA sequence: TGCGCCAGCAGCCAGGGACAGAGAGATGAGCAGTTCTTC. It translates to CASSQGQRDEQFF.

This clonotype has just a few counts. The J gene is TRBJ1-2, the V gene TRBV5-1; D is uncertain. V gave up 3 bases and J gave up 8 bases, with 14 bases separating them. Per germline, CDR1 SGHRS and CDR2 YFSETQ. This CDR3 has 13 residues. The CDR3 DNA reads TGCGCCAGCAGCTCCGCCGGATCCCAGGGCTACACCTTC. It codes for CASSSAGSQGYTF. Full variable domain (remainder filled in from reference TRBV5-1 and TRBJ1-2): KAGVTQTPRYLIKTRGQQVTLSCSPISGHRSVSWYQQTPGQGLQFLFEYFSETQRNKGNFPGRFSGRQFSNSRSEMNVSTLELGDSALYLCASSSAGSQGYTFGSGTRLTVV.

This clonotype was counted a few times. The V call is TRBV28, the J call TRBJ2-7; D remains unclear. The CDR3 has 15 amino acids. Germline assignment: CDR1 MDHEN and CDR2 SYDVKM. The germline V and J ends were trimmed by 3 bases and 0 bases, with 12 bases remaining between them. In nucleotides, the CDR3 is TGTGCCAGCAGTTTGCCGGGTAGTATCTCCTACGAGCAGTACTTC. Translated: CASSLPGSISYEQYF.

The table lists this clonotype with many counts. For the CDR3, the DNA is TGTGCCACCAGTGACACCACTAGCGGGAGGGACAATGAGCAGTTCTTC. This codes for CATSDTTSGRDNEQFF. This chain connects TRBV24-1 to TRBJ2-1; 13 bases are a match to TRBD2. Per germline, CDR1 KGHDR and CDR2 SFDVKD. The CDR3 runs to 16 residues. The V segment lost 4 bases and the J segment 5 bases; nucleotides outside the gene matches: 4.

This clonotype was detected ten times or more. The genes are TRBV6-1 and TRBJ1-4; D not certain. The CDR3 length is 13 residues. Trimming removed 6 bases at V and 6 bases at J, with 11 bases between. In germline, CDR1 is MNHNS, CDR2 SASEGT. The CDR3 DNA follows: TGTGCCAGCAGCTCCGTTTTCGATGAAAAACTGTTTTTT. It is translated as CASSSVFDEKLFF.

This clonotype was seen a single time. The chain combines TRBV28 with TRBJ1-4, with TRBD1 identical over 9 bases. The CDR3 has 15 residues. V gave up 3 bases and J gave up 3 bases; unmatched junction bases: 2. Germline V gives CDR1 MDHEN, CDR2 SYDVKM. CDR3 protein: CASSLGTGSNEKLFF. The CDR3 nucleotides are TGTGCCAGCAGTTTGGGGACAGGGTCTAATGAAAAACTGTTTTTT.

The chain employs TRBV5-5 and TRBJ2-3; TRBD2 might be the D (5 bases). Germline loops: CDR1 SGHKS, CDR2 YYEKEE (reference sequence). V lost 1 base, J lost 4 bases, and 7 bases lay in between. The CDR3 length is 13 residues. This CDR3 reads CASSLTGSDTQYF. The DNA for the CDR3 is TGTGCCAGCAGCTTGACGGGATCAGATACGCAGTATTTT. The complete variable domain, with remaining parts taken from reference TRBV5-5 and TRBJ2-3, reads DAGVTQSPTHLIKTRGQQVTLRCSPISGHKSVSWYQQVLGQGPQFIFQYYEKEERGRGNFPDRFSARQFPNYSSELNVNALLLGDSALYLCASSLTGSDTQYFGPGTRLTVL.

In this sample, this clonotype turned up a few times. This CDR3 is CASSQDLTSGSSQYF. The CDR3 region has the DNA TGTGCCAGCAGCCAAGATCTTACTAGCGGGAGTTCGCAGTATTTT. V and J are TRBV14 and TRBJ2-3; 11 nucleotides match TRBD2. This CDR3 contains 15 residues. The germline CDR1 and CDR2 sequences are SGHDN and FVKESK. Trimming cost V 0 bases and J 10 bases; bases outside gene matches: 6.

The gene calls are TRBV6-1 and TRBJ2-3; possible D gene TRBD2, 5 bases. The V end was cut by 1 base, the J end by 4 bases, with 9 bases between. CDR1 MNHNS and CDR2 SASEGT come from the germline V gene. The CDR3 is 14 amino acids. Here the CDR3 DNA reads TGTGCCAGCAGTGAAGGCTCGAGGGCAGATACGCAGTATTTT. Amino acid sequence: CASSEGSRADTQYF.

About this clonotype itself: It may be a read error: a sequence one base away is much more abundant. J is TRBJ2-1 and V is TRBV5-1, with D maybe TRBD1 (5 bases). V was shortened by 3 bases and J by 6 bases, with 13 bases between the two germline ends. This CDR3 is 14 amino acids long. Germline lookup yields CDR1 SGHRS and CDR2 YFSETQ. The CDR3 DNA sequence: TGCGCCAGCAGCTCGAGGACAAGGGGCAATGAGCAGTTCTTC. Its protein product is CASSSRTRGNEQFF.

Ten or more counts support this clonotype. The chain uses TRBV10-2 and TRBJ1-2, with TRBD1 as a possible D gene (6 bases). This CDR3 contains 15 residues. Germline-derived CDR1 and CDR2 are WSHSY and SAAADI. V gave up 0 bases and J gave up 5 bases, with 13 bases separating them. The CDR3 loop is CASSESTRGGYGYTF. CDR3 DNA: TGCGCCAGCAGTGAGTCGACCAGGGGAGGATATGGCTACACCTTC.

This clonotype was seen more than once but under ten times. The chain combines TRBV20-1 with TRBJ2-2; perhaps TRBD1 as D (5 bases). V shed 2 bases and J shed 4 bases, with 8 bases lying between them. This CDR3 is 13 amino acids long. Germline V lookup: CDR1 DFQATT, CDR2 SNEGSKA (reference sequence). CDR3 residues: CSARQGSTGELFF. CDR3 nucleotides: TGCAGTGCTAGACAGGGTTCCACCGGGGAGCTGTTTTTT.

CDR3 region: CSAGSGISTDTQYF. CDR3 in DNA: TGCAGTGCTGGTAGCGGGATAAGCACAGATACGCAGTATTTT. V and J are TRBV20-1 and TRBJ2-3; 8 bases are shared with TRBD2. V was clipped by 5 bases and J by 0 bases; unmatched bases: 4. The CDR3 runs to 14 residues. Germline V gene lookup returns CDR1 DFQATT and CDR2 SNEGSKA (reference sequence).

This clonotype has more than one count but fewer than ten. This chain joins TRBV12-3 or TRBV12-4 and TRBJ1-6; 11 bases fit TRBD1. The J segment lost 9 bases and the V segment lost 4 bases, leaving 8 bases of the junction unmatched. This CDR3 is 16 amino acids long. The DNA for the CDR3 is TGTGCCAGCAGTTCAGACGGACAGGGGGCGCGTTCACCCCTCCACTTT. Protein product: CASSSDGQGARSPLHF.

There are a few counts of this clonotype. The chain combines TRBV28 with TRBJ1-3; 10 bases map to TRBD1. CDR1 is MDHEN and CDR2 is SYDVKM in the germline V gene. This CDR3 comprises 16 residues. Trimming at V came to 7 bases and at J to 6 bases, leaving 12 bases not matched to a gene. Written as DNA, the CDR3 is TGTGCCAGCAATTCTCCCGGGACAGGGGTGGAAAACACCATATATTTT. This gives the protein CASNSPGTGVENTIYF.

A few counts support this clonotype. J is TRBJ2-7 and V is TRBV6-5; D tentatively reads TRBD1 or TRBD2 (5 bases each). The CDR3 consists of 13 residues. V dropped 7 bases and J dropped 2 bases, with 12 bases sitting between them. Germline values: CDR1 MNHEY, CDR2 SVGAGI. CDR3 sequence: CASTPGRTYEQYF. The DNA for the CDR3 is TGTGCCAGCACCCCGGGACGGACCTACGAGCAGTACTTC.

The sample holds a few counts of this clonotype. The chain carries TRBV28 and TRBJ1-1; the D is unclear. The CDR3 contains 14 residues. Germline CDR1 reads MDHEN; CDR2 reads SYDVKM. The ends were cut back, 6 bases at V and 3 bases at J, with 14 bases in the middle. CDR3 residues: CASRKSRRDTEAFF. The CDR3, as DNA: TGTGCCAGCAGAAAGAGCCGGAGGGACACTGAAGCTTTCTTT.

This clonotype appeared many times. CDR3 in DNA: TGTGCCAGCAGCTTAGTCACAGAAGGACTAGCGGGAGGGGCGGATGAGCAGTTCTTC. Translation gives CASSLVTEGLAGGADEQFF. This chain uses TRBV7-6 with TRBJ2-1; 15 bases are shared with TRBD2. With V trimmed by 1 base and J by 8 bases, 12 bases remained unmatched. The CDR3 consists of 19 residues. Germline-derived CDR1 and CDR2 are SGHVS and FNYEAQ.

This clonotype was counted many times. The rearrangement links TRBV28 to TRBJ2-5; TRBD1 agrees at 7 bases. The junction had 7 bases not matched to a gene; V was cut back by 3 bases and J by 0 bases. The CDR3 covers 16 residues. Germline CDR1 MDHEN, CDR2 SYDVKM. The CDR3 DNA follows: TGTGCCAGCAGTTTGGTAGGGACAGCGTACCAAGAGACCCAGTACTTC. Translated, it gives CASSLVGTAYQETQYF.